This T cell receptor beta chain appears in the sequencing data of a study of T cells in Graves' hyperthyroidism and ophthalmopathy. The CDR3 spans 12 residues. V dropped 10 bases and J dropped 5; count of bases not matched to a gene: 7. CDR1 and CDR2 from the germline V gene are MNHNS and SASEGT. Overall study findings and caveats: Clonotypes that were expanded in thyroid above 0.001 mostly appeared in blood too.

In its sample, this clonotype was seen many times. The antigen is undetermined. The CDR3 regions of TCR beta were amplified from RNA transcripts. HTBI primers were employed in a first-round RT-PCR of the TCR CDR3. TCRdb reanalysed the multiplex PCR reads using MiXCR and keeps one entry per CDR3 protein. The data show nearly 250,000 distinct CDR3 sequences, about 16% seen once. The V and J genes are TRBV6-1 and TRBJ2-7; 8 positions match TRBD1. Sequencing was carried out using blood. The sequence derives from a woman between 18 and 30 years old with Graves' ophthalmopathy. CDR3 bases: TGTGCCACCAAGACAGGGGTGGACGAGCAGTACTTC. This gives the protein CATKTGVDEQYF.